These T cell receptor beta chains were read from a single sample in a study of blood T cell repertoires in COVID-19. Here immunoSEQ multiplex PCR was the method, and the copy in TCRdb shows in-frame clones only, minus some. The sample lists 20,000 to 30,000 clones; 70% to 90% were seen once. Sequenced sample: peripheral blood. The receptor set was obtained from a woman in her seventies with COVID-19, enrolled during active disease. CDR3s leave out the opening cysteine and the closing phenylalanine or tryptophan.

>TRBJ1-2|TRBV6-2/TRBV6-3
ASSDRGDYGYT
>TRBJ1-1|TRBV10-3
AISANRNTEAF
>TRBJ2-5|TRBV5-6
ASSSSGTGVETQY
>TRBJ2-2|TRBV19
ASSLSQGAPGELF
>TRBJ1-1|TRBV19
ASSMAARNTEAF
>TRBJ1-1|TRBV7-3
ASSPTTLNTEAF
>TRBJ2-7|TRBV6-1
ASSSQGGGSDEQY
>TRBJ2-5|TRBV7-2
ASSSPRGGKETQY
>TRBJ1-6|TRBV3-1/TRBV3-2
ASSRNGQDDSPLH
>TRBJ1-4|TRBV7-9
ASSPGTGVPNEKLF
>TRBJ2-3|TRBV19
ASGTGDSSTDTQY
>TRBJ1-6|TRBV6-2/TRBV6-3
ASSPDRGGSPLH
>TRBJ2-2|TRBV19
ASSIGTGAGTGELF
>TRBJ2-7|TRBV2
ASSGDSSYEQY
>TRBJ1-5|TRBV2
ASNGGLGSNQPQH
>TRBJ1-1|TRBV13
ASNSYRGAF
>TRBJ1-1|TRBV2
ASSFPGQGAEAF
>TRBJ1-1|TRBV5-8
ASSQRAAALNTEAF
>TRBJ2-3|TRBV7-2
ASSLVGEGDTQY
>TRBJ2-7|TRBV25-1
ASSPGQSSYEQY
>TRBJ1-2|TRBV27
ASSSDIFGGASGYT
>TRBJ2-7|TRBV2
ASSEGSGYEQY
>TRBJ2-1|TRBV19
ASRRLAAYSYNEQF
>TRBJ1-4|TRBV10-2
ASRDSSNEKLF
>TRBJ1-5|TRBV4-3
ASSQDVGGVQPQH
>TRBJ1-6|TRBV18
ASSPGGNNSPLH
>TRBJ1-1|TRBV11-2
ASSSLTGKNTEAF
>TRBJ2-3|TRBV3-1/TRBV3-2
ASSPSGLAGNTQY
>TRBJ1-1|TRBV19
ATKAQGAFAEAF
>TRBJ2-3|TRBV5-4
ASSPGGTGGDTQY
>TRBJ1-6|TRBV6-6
ASRIGEGNSPLH
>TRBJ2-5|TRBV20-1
SGQIGETQY
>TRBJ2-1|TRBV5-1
ASSPYSLATYNEQF
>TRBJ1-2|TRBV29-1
SVVPGQGTYGYT
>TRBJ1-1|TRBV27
ASSLLQTNTEAF
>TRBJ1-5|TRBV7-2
ASSLGRQSNQPQH
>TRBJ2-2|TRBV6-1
ASTRESGELF
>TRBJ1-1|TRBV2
ASGQNTEAF
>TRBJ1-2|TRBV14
ASSRTGGETNYGYT
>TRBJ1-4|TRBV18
ASSPFDNREKLF
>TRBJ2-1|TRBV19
ASLKSQGSSGEDEQF
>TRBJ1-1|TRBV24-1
ATKAALGEAF
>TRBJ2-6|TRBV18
ASSPDRGTVVGANVLT
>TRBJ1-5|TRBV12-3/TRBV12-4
ASSTLQGQPQH
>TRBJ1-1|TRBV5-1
ASSQPGQNAF
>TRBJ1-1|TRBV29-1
SVGGGTEAF
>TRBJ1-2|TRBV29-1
SARGVNYGYT
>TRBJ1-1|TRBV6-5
ASSPADRDTEAF
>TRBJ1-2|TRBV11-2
ASSPTASTSYGYT
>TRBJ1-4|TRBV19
ASSSTGGEEKLF
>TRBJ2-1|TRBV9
ASSVGAGAVEQF
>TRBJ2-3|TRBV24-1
ATSALGGATSTDTQY
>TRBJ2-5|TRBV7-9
ASSRSGGAQETQY
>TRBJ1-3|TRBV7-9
ASSGPGHSSGNTIY
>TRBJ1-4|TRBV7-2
ASSYGQINEKLF